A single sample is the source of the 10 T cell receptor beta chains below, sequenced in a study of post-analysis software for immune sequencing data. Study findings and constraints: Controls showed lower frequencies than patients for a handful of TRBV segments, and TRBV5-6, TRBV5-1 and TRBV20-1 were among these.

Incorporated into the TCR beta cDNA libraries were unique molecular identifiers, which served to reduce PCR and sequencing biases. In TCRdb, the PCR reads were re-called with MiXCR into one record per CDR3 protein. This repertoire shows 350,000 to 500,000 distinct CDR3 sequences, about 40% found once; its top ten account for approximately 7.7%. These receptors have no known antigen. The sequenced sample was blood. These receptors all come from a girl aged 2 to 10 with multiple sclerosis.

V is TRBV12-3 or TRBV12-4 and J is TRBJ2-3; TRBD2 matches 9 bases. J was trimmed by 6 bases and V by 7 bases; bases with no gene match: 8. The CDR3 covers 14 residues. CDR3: CASMRAGGADTQYF. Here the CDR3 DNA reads TGTGCCAGCATGAGAGCGGGAGGAGCGGATACGCAGTATTTT.

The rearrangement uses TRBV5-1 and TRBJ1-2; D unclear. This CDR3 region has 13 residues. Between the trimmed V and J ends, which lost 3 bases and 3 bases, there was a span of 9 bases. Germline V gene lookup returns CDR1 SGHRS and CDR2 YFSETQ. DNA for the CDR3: TGCGCCAGCAGCTCGGACGGAGACTATGGCTACACCTTC. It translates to CASSSDGDYGYTF.

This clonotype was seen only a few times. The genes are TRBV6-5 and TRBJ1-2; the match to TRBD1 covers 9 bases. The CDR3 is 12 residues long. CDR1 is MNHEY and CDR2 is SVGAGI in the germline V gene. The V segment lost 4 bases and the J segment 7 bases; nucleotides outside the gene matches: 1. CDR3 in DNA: TGTGCCAGCAGTTGGGGACAGGGTGGCTACACCTTC. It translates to CASSWGQGGYTF.

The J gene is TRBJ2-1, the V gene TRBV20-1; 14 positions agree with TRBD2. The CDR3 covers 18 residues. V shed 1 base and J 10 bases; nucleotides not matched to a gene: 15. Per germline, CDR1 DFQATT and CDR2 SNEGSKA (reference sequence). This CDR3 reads CSARVTGEPGLAGDEQFF. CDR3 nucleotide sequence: TGCAGTGCTAGAGTTACAGGGGAACCGGGACTAGCGGGAGACGAGCAGTTCTTC.

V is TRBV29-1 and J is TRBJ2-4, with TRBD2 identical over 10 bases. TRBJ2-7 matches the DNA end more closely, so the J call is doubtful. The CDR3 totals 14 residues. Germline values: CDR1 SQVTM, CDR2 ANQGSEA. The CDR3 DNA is TGCAGCGTTGAGGGTGAGCGGGGGGGGAACGAGCAGTACTTC. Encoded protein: CSVEGERGGNEQYF.

The CDR3 nucleotides read TGTGCCAGCAGCTTCCCGGGACAGGGAACAGCTTTCTTT. Translated: CASSFPGQGTAFF. The V gene is TRBV12-3 or TRBV12-4, the J gene TRBJ1-1; 9 bases match TRBD1. V was clipped by 6 bases and J by 10 bases; unmatched bases: 9. CDR3 length: 13 amino acids.

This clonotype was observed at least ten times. The CDR3 DNA reads as TGCGCCAGCAGCTTGTCTCCCGGGACAGGGGACAATGAGCAGTTCTTC. As protein: CASSLSPGTGDNEQFF. The V and J genes are TRBV5-1 and TRBJ2-1, with 10 bases lining up with TRBD1. V gave up 1 base and J gave up 5 bases; unmatched junction bases: 6. This CDR3 has 16 residues. Germline CDR1 SGHRS, CDR2 YFSETQ.

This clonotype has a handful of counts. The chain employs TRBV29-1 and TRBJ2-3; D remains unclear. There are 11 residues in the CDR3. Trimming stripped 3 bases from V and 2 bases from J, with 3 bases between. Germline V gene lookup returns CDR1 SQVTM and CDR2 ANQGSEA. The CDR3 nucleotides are TGCAGCGTTGATCCCACAGATACGCAGTATTTT. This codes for CSVDPTDTQYF.

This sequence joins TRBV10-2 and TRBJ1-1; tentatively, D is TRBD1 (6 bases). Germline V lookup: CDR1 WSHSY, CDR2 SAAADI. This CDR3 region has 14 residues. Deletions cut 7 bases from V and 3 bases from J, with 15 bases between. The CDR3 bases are TGCGCCAGCACCCCGGACAGTCGTGACACTGAAGCTTTCTTT. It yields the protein CASTPDSRDTEAFF.

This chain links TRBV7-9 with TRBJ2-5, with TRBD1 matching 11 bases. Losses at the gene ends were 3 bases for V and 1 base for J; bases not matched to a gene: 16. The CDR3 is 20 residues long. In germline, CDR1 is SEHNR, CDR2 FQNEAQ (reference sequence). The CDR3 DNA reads TGTGCCAGCAGCTTTGGGACAGGGGGGATTCTGCAGTATTCCCAAGAGACCCAGTACTTC. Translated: CASSFGTGGILQYSQETQYF.